Listed here are 7 T cell receptor beta chains from one sample, sequenced in a study of blood T cell repertoires in COVID-19. TCRdb keeps only in-frame clones here, not all; method: immunoSEQ multiplex PCR. Of some 140,000 clones listed, 70% to 80% are singletons. Sequences were obtained from peripheral blood. All receptors derive from a human donor in a cohort sampled during active COVID-19.

The chain is built from TRBV18 and TRBJ2-3, with D tentatively TRBD2 (6 bases). Germline V gene lookup returns CDR1 KGHSH and CDR2 LQKENI. Trimming stripped 3 bases from V and 3 bases from J, with 16 bases between. The CDR3 has 16 amino acids. The CDR3 DNA sequence: TGTGCCAGCTCACCTACCCGGGACTTGGGGACAGATACGCAGTATTTT. This sequence encodes CASSPTRDLGTDTQYF.

CDR3 bases: TGTGCCAGCAGTCCCCCCAACAGGAATCTCGGTGGCTACACCTTC. It codes for CASSPPNRNLGGYTF. V gene TRBV6-6 combines with J gene TRBJ1-2, with D possibly TRBD1 on 5 matching bases. The germline V gene encodes CDR1 MNHNY and CDR2 SVGAGI (reference sequence). Trimming shortened V by 5 bases and J by 7 bases, and 20 bases separated the two germline ends. CDR3 length: 15 residues.

The CDR3 here is CASSSGTVSGNTIYF. The CDR3 DNA reads as TGTGCCAGCTCATCCGGGACAGTCTCTGGAAACACCATATATTTT. J is TRBJ1-3 and V is TRBV18; 7 nucleotides align to TRBD1. J lost 0 bases, V lost 5 bases, and 4 bases had no gene match. In germline, CDR1 is KGHSH, CDR2 LQKENI. CDR3 length equals 15 residues.

This chain joins TRBV19 and TRBJ1-2; tentative D call: TRBD1 (6 bases). Germline values: CDR1 LNHDA, CDR2 SQIVND (reference sequence). The ends were cut back, 6 bases at V and 2 bases at J, with 16 bases in the middle. The CDR3 sequence is 15 residues long. This CDR3 is CASSYKTGENYGYTF. The CDR3 DNA reads as TGTGCCAGTAGCTATAAGACAGGAGAAAACTATGGCTACACCTTC.

J is TRBJ2-3 and V is TRBV7-6, with D possibly matching TRBD1 (6 bases). V was cut by 5 bases and J by 2 bases, with 14 bases left in between. The germline CDR1 and CDR2 sequences are SGHVS and FNYEAQ. CDR3 length: 15 amino acids. The CDR3 DNA reads as TGTGCCAGCAGCCCTAGAGGGGGTTTCACAGATACGCAGTATTTT. Its protein product is CASSPRGGFTDTQYF.

CDR3 bases: TGCGCCAGCAGCTCAAGACCTAGCGGGGGGAACCAAGAGACCCAGTACTTC. Translation: CASSSRPSGGNQETQYF. The chain is built from TRBV5-1 and TRBJ2-5; TRBD2 matches 11 bases. The germline CDR1 and CDR2 sequences are SGHRS and YFSETQ. The CDR3 is 17 residues long. After removal of 3 bases from V and 0 bases from J, the junction contained 7 bases not matched to a gene.

J is TRBJ1-4 and V is TRBV11-2; possibly TRBD1 for D (6 bases). Germline loops: CDR1 SGHAT, CDR2 FQNNGV. V lost 3 bases to trimming and J lost 6 bases, with 11 bases between them. There are 14 residues in the CDR3. CDR3 in amino acids: CASSFGTGHEKLFF. The CDR3 coding sequence is TGTGCCAGCAGCTTTGGTACAGGGCATGAAAAACTGTTTTTT.